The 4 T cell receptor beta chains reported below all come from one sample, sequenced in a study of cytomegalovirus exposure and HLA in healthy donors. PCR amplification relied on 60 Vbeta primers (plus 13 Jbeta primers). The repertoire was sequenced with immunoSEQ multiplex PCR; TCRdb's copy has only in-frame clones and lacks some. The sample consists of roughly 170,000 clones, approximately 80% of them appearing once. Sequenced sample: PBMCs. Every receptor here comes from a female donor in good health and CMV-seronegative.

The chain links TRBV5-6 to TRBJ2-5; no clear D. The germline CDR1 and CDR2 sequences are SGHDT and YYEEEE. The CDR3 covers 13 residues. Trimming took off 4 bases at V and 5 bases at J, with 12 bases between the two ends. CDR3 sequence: CASSGSRWETQYF. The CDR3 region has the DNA TGTGCCAGCAGCGGGTCGCGGTGGGAGACCCAGTACTTC.

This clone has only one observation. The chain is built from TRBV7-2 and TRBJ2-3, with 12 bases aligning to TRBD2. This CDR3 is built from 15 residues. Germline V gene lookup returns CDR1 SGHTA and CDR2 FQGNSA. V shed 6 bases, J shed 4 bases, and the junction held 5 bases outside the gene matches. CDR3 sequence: CASSLAGGRADTQYF. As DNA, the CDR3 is TGTGCCAGCAGTCTAGCGGGGGGGAGGGCAGATACGCAGTATTTT. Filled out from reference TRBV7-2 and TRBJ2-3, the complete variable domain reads GAGVSQSPSNKVTEKGKDVELRCDPISGHTALYWYRQSLGQGLEFLIYFQGNSAPDKSGLPSDRFSAERTGGSVSTLTIQRTQQEDSAVYLCASSLAGGRADTQYFGPGTRLTVL.

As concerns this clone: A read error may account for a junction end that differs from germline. This CDR3 reads CASSLSHEHNEQFF. CDR3 bases: TGTGCTAGCAGCTTAAGCCATGAGCACAATGAGCAGTTCTTC. The chain employs TRBV7-7 and TRBJ2-1; D not resolved. The CDR3 covers 14 residues. Looked up from germline, CDR1 is SSHAT and CDR2 is FNYEAQ (reference sequence).

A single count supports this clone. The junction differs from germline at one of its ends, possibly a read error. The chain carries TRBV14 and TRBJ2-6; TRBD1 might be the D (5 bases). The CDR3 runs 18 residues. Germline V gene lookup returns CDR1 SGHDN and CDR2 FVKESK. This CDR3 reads CASSQDLSPLPGANGLTF. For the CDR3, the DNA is TGTGCCAGCAGCCAAGATCTTAGTCCATTACCTGGGGCCAACGGCCTGACTTTC. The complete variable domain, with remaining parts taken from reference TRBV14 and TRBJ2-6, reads EAGVTQFPSHSVIEKGQTVTLRCDPISGHDNLYWYRRVMGKEIKFLLHFVKESKQDESGMPNNRFLAERTGGTYSTLKVQPAELEDSGVYFCASSQDLSPLPGANGLTFGAGSRLTVL.